This T cell receptor (beta chain) was captured by sequencing in a study of response to subunit inactivated influenza vaccine. In the case of this clonotype: Its antigen is as yet unknown.

Findings and limits, study-wide: Authors suggested each seasonal flu vaccination may recruit only limited numbers of new T cells.

This CDR3 has 14 amino acids. The germline CDR1 and CDR2 sequences are SNHLY and FYNNEI. V was clipped by 7 bases and J by 7 bases; unmatched bases: 8. TCRdb recomputed calls from the RT-PCR reads with MiXCR, one row per CDR3 protein. This sample has fewer than 550,000 distinct CDR3 sequences, with 25% found just once. This sequence joins TRBV2 and TRBJ2-1, with TRBD2 identical over 9 bases. The sequence came from a man between 50 and 59 years old who received an inactivated influenza vaccine. The sample here was CD4+ T cells sorted from PBMCs, taken 5 days after vaccination. The CDR3 loop is CASTGGRVGNEQFF. The DNA for the CDR3 is TGTGCCAGCACCGGCGGGAGGGTTGGTAATGAGCAGTTCTTC.